What follows are 30 T cell receptor beta chains derived from one specimen sequenced in a study of shared clonotypes between healthy human individuals. Data came from immunoSEQ multiplex PCR; TCRdb stores just in-frame clones and leaves some out. Of roughly 1.4 million clones listed, 98% to 99% are singletons. The sample consisted of naive CD4+ T cells sorted from blood. Documented subset: CD45RA+ positively selected. These receptors originate from a man aged 25 to 45 in good health.

This rearrangement joins TRBV7-8 to TRBJ2-1, with D possibly TRBD2 on 8 matching bases. CDR3 size: 16 residues. From germline, CDR1 is SGHVS and CDR2 FQNEAQ. The ends were cut back, 5 bases at V and 5 bases at J, with 19 bases in the middle. For the CDR3, the DNA is TGTGCCAGCAGCCCTAGGGGGCTAGCGGGCCACAATGAGCAGTTCTTC. Encoded protein: CASSPRGLAGHNEQFF.

The gene calls are TRBV4-1 and TRBJ2-6, with 9 bases matching TRBD1. V shed 3 bases and J 0 bases; nucleotides not matched to a gene: 15. The CDR3 has 21 amino acids. Germline V gives CDR1 MGHRA, CDR2 YSYEKL. The CDR3, as DNA: TGCGCCAGCAGCCATGGTTTGTTTGGTGGGACAGGGAACTCTGGGGCCAACGTCCTGACTTTC. Its translation is CASSHGLFGGTGNSGANVLTF.

CDR3 residues: CASSAGTKGNEQFF. The CDR3 region has the DNA TGTGCCAGCTCAGCCGGGACTAAAGGCAATGAGCAGTTCTTC. This chain links TRBV18 with TRBJ2-1; TRBD2 matches at 7 bases. CDR3 length: 14 amino acids. Per germline, CDR1 KGHSH and CDR2 LQKENI. Trimming at V came to 5 bases and at J to 6 bases, leaving 7 bases not matched to a gene.

The rearrangement joins TRBV27 to TRBJ1-4; D unclear. Deletions cut 2 bases from V and 0 bases from J, with 10 bases between. Germline CDR1 is MNHEY and CDR2 is SMNVEV (reference sequence). There are 16 residues in the CDR3. The CDR3 nucleotides are TGTGCCAGCAGTTTAGTTGGAGGTGCAACTAATGAAAAACTGTTTTTT. Its protein product is CASSLVGGATNEKLFF. Full variable domain (outside the CDR3, taken from reference TRBV27 and TRBJ1-4): EAQVTQNPRYLITVTGKKLTVTCSQNMNHEYMSWYRQDPGLGLRQIYYSMNVEVTDKGDVPEGYKVSRKEKRNFPLILESPSPNQTSLYFCASSLVGGATNEKLFFGSGTQLSVL.

The chain carries TRBV9 and TRBJ2-1; D is perhaps TRBD2 (6 bases). Germline V CDR1 and CDR2: SGDLS, YYNGEE. CDR3 length: 15 residues. V was shortened by 0 bases and J by 5 bases, with 12 bases between the two germline ends. CDR3 nucleotides: TGTGCCAGCAGCGTAGTGGCTAGCGTAGACAATGAGCAGTTCTTC. This gives the protein CASSVVASVDNEQFF.

Worth noting for this clone: The junction shows a germline mismatch at one end, possibly a read error. The V and J genes are TRBV9 and TRBJ1-4; 10 nucleotides match TRBD1. Germline CDR1 SGDLS, CDR2 YYNGEE. The CDR3 is 15 residues long. The CDR3 DNA reads as TGTGCCAGCGGGCCCTCCGGGACAGGGGATGAAAAACTATTTTTT. Its translation is CASGPSGTGDEKLFF.

This chain uses TRBV10-3 with TRBJ2-2, with TRBD2 identical over 12 bases. V was clipped by 4 bases and J by 0 bases; unmatched bases: 3. Per the germline V gene, CDR1 is ENHRY and CDR2 is SYGVKD. The length of the CDR3 is 17 residues. Here the CDR3 DNA reads TGTGCCATCAGTGGGACTAGCGGGGTTGCGAACACCGGGGAGCTGTTTTTT. Its translation is CAISGTSGVANTGELFF.

The chain uses TRBV7-8 and TRBJ1-5; D is possibly TRBD1 (5 bases). V was shortened by 5 bases and J by 2 bases, with 13 bases between the two germline ends. Per germline, CDR1 SGHVS and CDR2 FQNEAQ. CDR3 length: 15 residues. The CDR3 reads CASSRGDSRNQPQHF. In nucleotides, the CDR3 is TGTGCCAGCAGCCGGGGGGACTCTCGCAATCAGCCCCAGCATTTT.

The chain recombines TRBV29-1 with TRBJ2-1, with 13 positions matching TRBD2. Trimming took 6 bases from V and 8 from J; bases not matched to a gene: 7. The CDR3 covers 14 residues. In germline, CDR1 is SQVTM, CDR2 ANQGSEA. In DNA, the CDR3 is TGCAGCGTGGCAGGACTAGCGGGAGCCGATGAGCAGTTCTTC. This codes for CSVAGLAGADEQFF.

The genes are TRBV29-1 and TRBJ2-2; tentatively, D is TRBD1 (5 bases). Germline CDR1 reads SQVTM; CDR2 reads ANQGSEA. The CDR3 spans 15 residues. V was pared by 1 base and J by 3 bases, with 12 bases between. CDR3 sequence (DNA): TGCAGCGTTGAAGTCCGACAGTATGACACCGGGGAGCTGTTTTTT. Translated: CSVEVRQYDTGELFF.

The chain links TRBV28 to TRBJ2-5; 7 nucleotides line up with TRBD1. V lost 7 bases, J lost 6 bases, and 11 bases stayed unmatched. This CDR3 comprises 14 residues. In germline, CDR1 is MDHEN, CDR2 SYDVKM. The DNA for the CDR3 is TGTGCCAGCACCCCCGACAGGGTTCGGAAGACCCAGTACTTC. Protein sequence: CASTPDRVRKTQYF. Full variable domain (remainder filled in from reference TRBV28 and TRBJ2-5): DVKVTQSSRYLVKRTGEKVFLECVQDMDHENMFWYRQDPGLGLRLIYFSYDVKMKEKGDIPEGYSVSREKKERFSLILESASTNQTSMYLCASTPDRVRKTQYFGPGTRLLVL.

The chain uses TRBV29-1 and TRBJ2-1; 8 bases are shared with TRBD2. The CDR3 has 14 amino acids. The J segment lost 1 base and the V segment lost 6 bases, leaving 5 bases of the junction unmatched. Germline assignment: CDR1 SQVTM and CDR2 ANQGSEA. CDR3 sequence reads: CSVAGTRSYNEQFF. CDR3 DNA: TGCAGCGTGGCCGGGACTAGATCCTACAATGAGCAGTTCTTC.

V gene TRBV4-2 combines with J gene TRBJ2-7, with D possibly matching TRBD1 (5 bases). The CDR3 sequence is 16 residues long. CDR1 is LGHNA and CDR2 is YNFKEQ in the germline V gene. Trimming left V 0 bases short and J 4 bases short, with 16 bases between. The DNA for the CDR3 is TGTGCCAGCAGCCAAGAGGGCTCAGGGCTAACATACGAGCAGTACTTC. Protein: CASSQEGSGLTYEQYF.

V usage is TRBV5-6 and J usage is TRBJ2-1; 12 nucleotides align to TRBD2. Germline V gene data show CDR1 as SGHDT and CDR2 as YYEEEE. V gave up 0 bases and J gave up 7 bases; unmatched junction bases: 5. This CDR3 is built from 16 residues. The CDR3 protein is CASSLGLAGVGNEQFF. The CDR3 bases are TGTGCCAGCAGCTTGGGACTAGCGGGAGTAGGGAATGAGCAGTTCTTC.

This sequence joins TRBV28 and TRBJ2-7, with a weak D call TRBD1 (6 bases). The CDR3 has 13 amino acids. V lost 9 bases, J lost 2 bases, and 14 bases lay in between. Per germline, CDR1 MDHEN and CDR2 SYDVKM. This CDR3 reads CASGRDITYEQYF. Here the CDR3 DNA reads TGTGCCAGTGGCCGGGACATAACCTACGAGCAGTACTTC.

The rearrangement joins TRBV11-3 to TRBJ2-1, with 8 bases that match TRBD1. J lost 8 bases, V lost 5 bases, and 8 bases had no gene match. The CDR3 has 14 residues. CDR1 is SGHNT, CDR2 YENEEA, per germline. CDR3 sequence (DNA): TGTGCCAGCAGCCTCGGGACAGGACGGGATGAGCAGTTCTTC. This sequence encodes CASSLGTGRDEQFF.

This chain joins TRBV18 and TRBJ2-5; D is possibly TRBD1 or TRBD2 (5 bases each). Per the germline V gene, CDR1 is KGHSH and CDR2 is LQKENI. The ends were cut back, 6 bases at V and 5 bases at J, with 22 bases in the middle. This CDR3 spans 16 amino acids. In nucleotides, the CDR3 is TGTGCCAGCTCGTCCAACCGGGACGCCCCAAGGGAGACCCAGTACTTC. Amino acids: CASSSNRDAPRETQYF.

The rearrangement uses TRBV5-1 and TRBJ2-1, with no clear D. Germline V CDR1 and CDR2: SGHRS, YFSETQ. This CDR3 is 14 amino acids long. V lost 1 base and J lost 8, with 13 bases in between. DNA of the CDR3: TGCGCCAGCAGCTTGTCCCCTGTCTCGGATGAGCAGTTCTTC. It is translated as CASSLSPVSDEQFF.

The chain couples TRBV11-3 to TRBJ2-3, with D tentatively TRBD2 (5 bases). The CDR3 is 12 amino acids. Germline assignment: CDR1 SGHNT and CDR2 YENEEA. Trimming shortened V by 3 bases and J by 8 bases, and 9 bases separated the two germline ends. CDR3 region: CASSFGMGTQYF. DNA for the CDR3: TGTGCCAGCAGCTTCGGGATGGGTACGCAGTATTTT. The variable domain in full, completed from reference TRBV11-3 and TRBJ2-3, reads EAGVVQSPRYKIIEKKQPVAFWCNPISGHNTLYWYLQNLGQGPELLIRYENEEAVDDSQLPKDRFSAERLKGVDSTLKIQPAELGDSAVYLCASSFGMGTQYFGPGTRLTVL.

The V gene is TRBV27, the J gene TRBJ2-2; TRBD2 matches 11 bases. V was pared by 6 bases and J by 4 bases, with 13 bases of the junction left unmatched. This CDR3 region has 18 residues. The germline CDR1 and CDR2 sequences are MNHEY and SMNVEV (reference sequence). The CDR3: CASRYTTSGTPFTGELFF. CDR3 coding DNA: TGTGCCAGCAGATATACGACTAGCGGGACGCCGTTCACCGGGGAGCTGTTTTTT.

The J gene is TRBJ2-3, the V gene TRBV14, with D maybe TRBD1 (5 bases). The germline V and J ends were trimmed by 2 bases and 2 bases, with 11 bases remaining between them. This CDR3 is built from 15 residues. The germline V gene encodes CDR1 SGHDN and CDR2 FVKESK. CDR3 DNA sequence: TGTGCCAGCAGCCAACAGGGTTTACTCACAGATACGCAGTATTTT. Translated, it gives CASSQQGLLTDTQYF.

The rearrangement joins TRBV18 to TRBJ2-7; 10 bases line up with TRBD2. The V gene end was trimmed by 4 bases and the J gene end by 4 bases; junction bases not matched to a gene: 10. The CDR3 consists of 16 residues. CDR1 is KGHSH, CDR2 LQKENI, per germline. In DNA form, the CDR3 reads TGTGCCAGCTCACTGGGTCCCGGACTAGCGGAATACGAGCAGTACTTC. Translated: CASSLGPGLAEYEQYF.

The chain employs TRBV5-1 and TRBJ2-5, with D hard to call. Germline CDR1 SGHRS, CDR2 YFSETQ. V was cut by 0 bases and J by 5 bases, with 17 bases left in between. The CDR3 is 16 amino acids. In DNA, the CDR3 is TGCGCCAGCAGCTTGGCCGAAAACGCGGTTACGGAGACCCAGTACTTC. Translation: CASSLAENAVTETQYF.

V gene TRBV2 combines with J gene TRBJ2-2; TRBD2 matches 9 bases. The CDR3 contains 17 residues. Germline V lookup: CDR1 SNHLY, CDR2 FYNNEI. V gave up 1 base and J gave up 6 bases; unmatched junction bases: 9. For the CDR3, the DNA is TGTGCCAGCAGTGAAGGCGAGTTAGCGGGAGCCCCCGGGGAGCTGTTTTTT. Protein sequence: CASSEGELAGAPGELFF.

This chain joins TRBV29-1 and TRBJ2-3; 8 bases line up with TRBD2. Trimming cost V 3 bases and J 2 bases; bases outside gene matches: 1. The CDR3 has 13 residues. CDR1 and CDR2 from the germline V gene are SQVTM and ANQGSEA. The CDR3 DNA follows: TGCAGCGTTGAGCGGGGGGACACAGATACGCAGTATTTT. Translation gives CSVERGDTDTQYF.

This chain joins TRBV2 and TRBJ2-7, with 9 bases identical to TRBD1. CDR1 and CDR2 from the germline V gene are SNHLY and FYNNEI. This CDR3 is built from 15 residues. V dropped 6 bases and J dropped 6; count of bases not matched to a gene: 12. In DNA form, the CDR3 reads TGTGCCAGCAGGATAGGGACAGGGCATTCGGGCGAGCAGTACTTC. Protein product: CASRIGTGHSGEQYF.

The chain couples TRBV4-3 to TRBJ2-1; D perhaps matches TRBD1 (5 bases). Trimming pared 0 bases from V and 3 bases from J, leaving 9 bases between. There are 15 residues in the CDR3. Germline CDR1 LGHNA, CDR2 YSLEER. The CDR3 here is CASSQDTQGYNEQFF. The CDR3 coding sequence is TGCGCCAGCAGCCAAGACACTCAGGGCTACAATGAGCAGTTCTTC.

The CDR3 sequence: CSADRGTDTQYF. The CDR3, as DNA: TGCAGCGCCGACAGGGGGACAGATACGCAGTATTTT. The chain recombines TRBV29-1 with TRBJ2-3, with 9 bases identical to TRBD1. V lost 7 bases and J lost 3; bases outside the gene matches: 2. Per the germline V gene, CDR1 is SQVTM and CDR2 is ANQGSEA. The CDR3 consists of 12 residues.

This chain connects TRBV7-3 to TRBJ2-1; 7 positions agree with TRBD2. V lost 2 bases and J lost 2; bases outside the gene matches: 6. The germline V gene encodes CDR1 SGHTA and CDR2 FQGTGA. This CDR3 is 16 amino acids long. The chain's CDR3 is CASSLHSGTTYNEQFF. The CDR3 nucleotides are TGTGCCAGCAGCTTACATTCCGGGACTACCTACAATGAGCAGTTCTTC. Supplemented by reference TRBV7-3 and TRBJ2-1, the full variable domain reads GAGVSQTPSNKVTEKGKYVELRCDPISGHTALYWYRQSLGQGPEFLIYFQGTGAADDSGLPNDRFFAVRPEGSVSTLKIQRTERGDSAVYLCASSLHSGTTYNEQFFGPGTRLTVL.

This clone was recorded only once. The chain combines TRBV10-3 with TRBJ2-1; 11 nucleotides match TRBD2. CDR1 is ENHRY, CDR2 SYGVKD, per germline. This CDR3 has 16 residues. After removal of 6 bases from V and 6 bases from J, the junction contained 10 bases not matched to a gene. CDR3 residues: CAIRGQLAGAGNEQFF. The CDR3 nucleotides read TGTGCCATCAGGGGCCAACTAGCGGGAGCCGGCAATGAGCAGTTCTTC.